This note documents a single TCR beta chain sequence. Its specificity is not known. These data originate in a study of regulatory dendritic cells for organ transplantation. Assay: immunoSEQ multiplex PCR; the TCRdb copy retains only in-frame clones and omits some. Of 34,000 or so clones in the sample, around 90% were seen once. Study-wide points: Mature dendritic cells appeared to drive more memory CD8+ clonal expansion than regulatory ones.

CDR1 and CDR2 (germline): SGHTA, FQGTGA. The CDR3 length is 15 residues. Unmatched junction bases numbered 2, after V lost 5 bases and J lost 1 base. The sequenced sample consisted of naive CD4+ T cells from blood. Subset reported: CD45RA+ naive T cells. This clonotype was sampled from a human donor in good health. V and J are TRBV7-3 and TRBJ2-3; 11 nucleotides match TRBD2. CDR3 sequence (DNA): TGTGCCAGCAGCGCGACTAGCGGGGGCACAGATACGCAGTATTTT. It yields the protein CASSATSGGTDTQYF.